The clone carrying this T cell receptor (beta chain) was counted many times. The sample originates from a study of response to subunit inactivated influenza vaccine. The CDR3 is 11 residues long. V was cut by 6 bases and J by 8 bases, with 7 bases left in between. One entry per CDR3 protein, called by TCRdb with MiXCR from the RT-PCR reads. Among roughly 190,000 distinct CDR3 sequences, about 12% were seen once, and the ten largest hold about 29%. The same data also contributed to another study, on T cells expressing NK-cell markers. That study adds: With UMIs, 5'RACE template switching was used to make TCR beta cDNA.

The sample consisted of CD8+ T cells sorted from PBMCs, taken 12 days after vaccination. The chain combines TRBV12-3 or TRBV12-4 with TRBJ1-4; D unresolved. This sequence was found in a man over 45 who received an inactivated influenza vaccine. CDR3 sequence reads: CASSEGEKLFF. The CDR3 region has the DNA TGTGCCAGCAGCGAGGGCGAAAAACTGTTTTTT.